The rows below give T cell receptor beta chains drawn from one sample of a study of blood T cell repertoires in COVID-19. The method was immunoSEQ multiplex PCR; TCRdb's version includes in-frame clones alone and lacks a portion of them. The sample lists over 120,000 clones, about 86% seen once, with 8.5% to 9% in the top ten. Sequences were obtained from peripheral blood. The source is a woman aged 50 to 65 with active or convalescent COVID-19. Both conserved end residues are part of each CDR3. The D gene is left open where the match is weak. Clone sizes are given selectively: once, few, many, or a class where the clone is expanded.

clone size	V gene	J gene	CDR3 length	D gene	CDR3 protein	CDR3 DNA
.	TRBV3-1/TRBV3-2	TRBJ2-7	12	TRBD1	CATGTGDHEQYF	TGTGCCACCGGCACAGGGGACCACGAGCAGTACTTC
.	TRBV30	TRBJ2-3	14	TRBD2	CAWTVWRGGDTQYF	TGTGCCTGGACCGTCTGGCGGGGGGGAGATACGCAGTATTTT
.	TRBV23-1	TRBJ1-6	16	.	CASSQSLAHDNSPLHF	TGCGCCAGCAGTCAATCGTTGGCACATGATAATTCACCCCTCCACTTT
once	TRBV6-5	TRBJ1-1	13	.	CASSYQGWTEAFF	TGTGCCAGCAGTTACCAGGGGTGGACTGAAGCTTTCTTT
.	TRBV9	TRBJ2-1	17	.	CASSADYSRGSYNEQFF	TGTGCCAGCAGCGCGGACTACTCCCGGGGTTCCTACAATGAGCAGTTCTTC
.	TRBV5-1	TRBJ2-2	16	.	CASSLDRESWTGELFF	TGCGCCAGCAGCTTGGACAGGGAATCGTGGACCGGGGAGCTGTTTTTT
.	TRBV28	TRBJ1-6	15	.	CASSWAGSYNSPLHF	TGTGCCAGCAGTTGGGCGGGGTCCTATAATTCACCCCTCCACTTT
.	TRBV27	TRBJ1-1	14	.	CASSSALENTEAFF	TGTGCCAGCAGTTCTGCACTCGAGAACACTGAAGCTTTCTTT
many	TRBV4-1	TRBJ1-6	15	TRBD1	CASSLQSGGKSPLHF	TGCGCCAGCAGCCTTCAATCAGGGGGAAAGTCACCCCTCCACTTT
.	TRBV6-6	TRBJ1-5	14	.	CASSYWGESQPQHF	TGTGCCAGCAGTTACTGGGGGGAAAGTCAGCCCCAGCATTTT
once	TRBV11-3	TRBJ2-7	15	.	CASSPGVQGGYEQYF	TGTGCCAGCAGCCCTGGGGTACAGGGTGGATACGAGCAGTACTTC
once	TRBV6-5	TRBJ2-1	14	.	CASKARETYNEQFF	TGTGCCAGCAAGGCACGGGAGACCTACAATGAGCAGTTCTTC
.	TRBV28	TRBJ1-5	16	TRBD1	CASGKGQVFSNQPQHF	TGTGCCAGCGGGAAAGGACAGGTTTTTAGCAATCAGCCCCAGCATTTT
.	TRBV11-2	TRBJ2-1	13	TRBD2	CASTQGGESFQFF	TGTGCCAGCACCCAGGGAGGGGAGTCTTTTCAGTTCTTC
.	TRBV7-2	TRBJ1-5	15	.	CASSPNGGAFEPQHF	TGTGCCAGCAGCCCAAATGGTGGGGCGTTCGAGCCCCAGCATTTT
.	TRBV5-4	TRBJ2-2	12	.	CASSLVQGELFF	TGTGCCAGCAGCTTGGTCCAAGGGGAGCTGTTTTTT
.	TRBV7-9	TRBJ2-6	18	TRBD1	CASSLGVDRLTGANVLTF	TGTGCCAGCAGCTTAGGAGTGGACAGGCTAACTGGGGCCAACGTCCTGACTTTC
once	TRBV24-1	TRBJ2-1	16	TRBD1	CATSGPGTGKMNEQFF	TGTGCCACCAGTGGGCCCGGGACAGGTAAGATGAATGAGCAGTTCTTC
.	TRBV18	TRBJ2-7	12	.	CASSLTGEEQYF	TGTGCCAGCTCACTCACCGGGGAGGAGCAGTACTTC
.	TRBV19	TRBJ2-5	14	.	CASSPGSAGETQYF	TGTGCCAGTAGTCCAGGCTCCGCTGGAGAGACCCAGTACTTC
.	TRBV6-5	TRBJ2-7	14	.	CASRFRQTEYEQYF	TGTGCCAGCAGATTTCGACAGACAGAATACGAGCAGTACTTC
.	TRBV9	TRBJ1-3	16	.	CASSARGPRYGNTIYF	TGTGCCAGCAGCGCCCGCGGGCCTCGGTACGGAAACACCATATATTTT
.	TRBV5-8	TRBJ2-7	13	.	CASSWGLHYEQYF	TGTGCCAGCAGCTGGGGACTGCACTACGAGCAGTACTTC
few	TRBV5-5	TRBJ1-6	14	.	CASSLGTDNSPLHF	TGTGCCAGCAGCTTGGGGACAGATAATTCACCCCTCCACTTT
.	TRBV10-3	TRBJ2-4	15	TRBD1	CAISEPMGQGNIQYF	TGTGCCATCAGTGAGCCCATGGGACAGGGAAACATTCAGTACTTC